The next 21 T cell receptor beta chains were all read from a single sample in a study of Graves' ophthalmopathy and Graves' hyperthyroidism. RNA transcripts provided the template for amplifying TCR beta CDR3 regions. Scientists carried out first-round RT-PCR using HTBI primers and then a second-round multiplex PCR. TCRdb ran MiXCR on the multiplex PCR reads and lists one entry per CDR3 protein. The table has roughly 400,000 distinct CDR3 sequences, around 20% seen once. The source material was peripheral blood. The receptors here all came from a woman aged 18-29 years with Graves' ophthalmopathy.

This clonotype was recorded many times. This chain uses TRBV7-2 with TRBJ2-2, with D unclear. CDR1 and CDR2 from the germline V gene are SGHTA and FQGNSA. V dropped 1 base and J dropped 3 bases, with 3 bases sitting between them. The CDR3 is 13 residues long. The CDR3, as DNA: TGTGCCAGCAGCTTAGTTCACACCGGGGAGCTGTTTTTT. Translation: CASSLVHTGELFF.

At least ten counts were recorded for this clonotype. The chain uses TRBV6-4 and TRBJ1-5, with D uncertain. CDR1 MRHNA and CDR2 SNTAGT come from the germline V gene. This CDR3 has 17 amino acids. V was clipped by 5 bases and J by 0 bases, with 17 bases between them. The CDR3 region is CASSRSPDGYSNQPQHF. Written as DNA, the CDR3 is TGTGCCAGCAGTCGATCTCCGGACGGATATAGCAATCAGCCCCAGCATTTT.

This clonotype occurred many times. The V and J genes are TRBV28 and TRBJ1-2; 7 bases match TRBD1. The CDR3 is made up of 14 amino acids. The J segment lost 2 bases and the V segment lost 6 bases, leaving 6 bases of the junction unmatched. Germline loops: CDR1 MDHEN, CDR2 SYDVKM. The CDR3 is CASRSRGQNYGYTF. In DNA form, the CDR3 reads TGTGCCAGCAGGTCTAGGGGACAGAACTATGGCTACACCTTC.

Many counts were recorded for this clonotype. The chain links TRBV5-1 to TRBJ2-5, with D tentatively TRBD1 or TRBD2 (6 bases each). The ends were cut back, 0 bases at V and 5 bases at J, with 11 bases in the middle. Germline CDR1 SGHRS, CDR2 YFSETQ. The CDR3 is 14 residues long. The CDR3 loop reads CASSLEWGAETQYF. Here the CDR3 DNA reads TGCGCCAGCAGCTTGGAGTGGGGGGCCGAGACCCAGTACTTC.

The chain employs TRBV6-5 and TRBJ2-2; D is unclear. This CDR3 is 14 amino acids long. Looked up from germline, CDR1 is MNHEY and CDR2 is SVGAGI. Between the trimmed V and J ends, which lost 0 bases and 4 bases, there was a span of 6 bases. DNA of the CDR3: TGTGCCAGCAGTTACTCGATGTTCACCGGGGAGCTGTTTTTT. Its protein product is CASSYSMFTGELFF.

This clonotype was detected ten times or more. The chain employs TRBV20-1 and TRBJ2-7; weak D call: TRBD2 (6 bases). The V gene lost 1 base and the J gene lost 2 bases, with 15 bases spanning the gap. The CDR3 extends over 15 amino acids. Germline V gives CDR1 DFQATT, CDR2 SNEGSKA (reference sequence). CDR3 region: CSARVWRGSTYEQYF. The DNA for the CDR3 is TGCAGTGCTAGAGTCTGGAGGGGTAGCACCTACGAGCAGTACTTC.

A few counts support this clonotype. The V and J genes are TRBV12-3 or TRBV12-4 and TRBJ2-2; 9 nucleotides agree with TRBD1. V lost 5 bases, J lost 3 bases, and 10 bases stayed unmatched. The CDR3 is 17 residues long. The CDR3 is CASSQTRDRADTGELFF. The CDR3 region has the DNA TGTGCCAGCAGTCAGACCCGGGACAGGGCTGACACCGGGGAGCTGTTTTTT.

The rearrangement uses TRBV4-3 and TRBJ2-7, with 9 bases aligning to TRBD2. The CDR3 contains 17 residues. With 0 bases clipped from V and 1 base from J, the junction kept 7 bases outside the gene matches. CDR1 is LGHNA and CDR2 is YSLEER in the germline V gene. CDR3 amino acids: CASSQDSRLAGSYEQYF. CDR3 sequence (DNA): TGCGCCAGCAGCCAAGATTCCCGCCTAGCGGGGTCCTACGAGCAGTACTTC.

Many counts were recorded for this clonotype. V usage is TRBV6-2 or TRBV6-3 and J usage is TRBJ1-5, with unresolved D. CDR1 is MNHEY and CDR2 is SVGEGT in the germline V gene. This CDR3 spans 15 amino acids. Trimming cost V 6 bases and J 7 bases, with 19 bases left between them. The CDR3 coding sequence is TGTGCCAGCAGGGACCGGACGGCGAGAGGACAGCCCCAGCATTTT. This sequence encodes CASRDRTARGQPQHF.

This clonotype was recorded many times. Compared with germline, one end of the junction differs, possibly owing to a read error. V and J are TRBV7-7 and TRBJ2-5, with D unclear. The CDR3 has 13 residues. CDR1 and CDR2 (germline): SSHAT, FNYEAQ (reference sequence). The chain's CDR3 is CASSFKPQETQYF. The CDR3 coding sequence is TGTGCTAGCAGCTTTAAGCCCCAAGAGACCCAGTACTTC.

This clonotype was seen repeatedly, ten times or more. V gene TRBV10-3 combines with J gene TRBJ2-7, with a weak D call TRBD2 (5 bases). Deletions cut 4 bases from V and 0 bases from J, with 13 bases between. The CDR3 runs 15 residues. The germline CDR1 and CDR2 sequences are ENHRY and SYGVKD. CDR3 region: CAISGTGDHSYEQYF. The CDR3 nucleotides read TGTGCCATCAGTGGAACCGGGGATCACTCCTACGAGCAGTACTTC.

This clonotype was counted at least ten times. V usage is TRBV4-1 and J usage is TRBJ2-5; no clear D. The germline V and J ends were trimmed by 1 base and 5 bases, with 8 bases remaining between them. The CDR3 totals 13 residues. CDR1 is MGHRA and CDR2 is YSYEKL in the germline V gene. CDR3 sequence (DNA): TGCGCCAGCAGCCAAGCCAAGGTGGAGACCCAGTACTTC. Translating it yields CASSQAKVETQYF.

This clonotype was seen at least ten times. This rearrangement joins TRBV5-4 to TRBJ1-1; D is uncertain. This CDR3 is 17 amino acids long. Per germline, CDR1 SGHNT and CDR2 YYREEE (reference sequence). The V end was cut by 0 bases, the J end by 1 base, with 16 bases between. CDR3 in DNA: TGTGCCAGCAGCTTGGCCTCCCCGGGCAGTTGGAACACTGAAGCTTTCTTT. It yields the protein CASSLASPGSWNTEAFF.

This clonotype was seen many times. The V and J genes are TRBV15 and TRBJ1-6, with D maybe TRBD1 (6 bases). This CDR3 contains 15 residues. Germline loops: CDR1 LNHNV, CDR2 YYDKDF (reference sequence). V was clipped by 5 bases and J by 11 bases, with 19 bases between them. CDR3 DNA: TGTGCCACCAGCTCGCGAGCAGGGGCCGGCACACCCCTCCACTTT. Amino acids: CATSSRAGAGTPLHF.

This clonotype was observed many times. The genes are TRBV12-3 or TRBV12-4 and TRBJ2-7; D is undetermined. The CDR3 length is 11 residues. V gave up 6 bases and J gave up 3 bases, with 6 bases separating them. The CDR3 protein is CASRNSYEQYF. CDR3 sequence (DNA): TGTGCCAGCAGGAACAGCTACGAGCAGTACTTC.

The rearrangement uses TRBV2 and TRBJ2-7, with 8 bases lining up with TRBD1. The CDR3 has 13 amino acids. Germline assignment: CDR1 SNHLY and CDR2 FYNNEI. Unmatched junction bases numbered 5, after V lost 8 bases and J lost 2 bases. The CDR3, as DNA: TGTGCCAGCCTCAGGGGGCTCACCTACGAGCAGTACTTC. Translating gives CASLRGLTYEQYF.

This clonotype was observed many times. This rearrangement joins TRBV6-4 to TRBJ1-1; 9 bases are shared with TRBD1. This CDR3 region has 17 residues. Germline assignment: CDR1 MRHNA and CDR2 SNTAGT. J was trimmed by 0 bases and V by 4 bases; bases with no gene match: 9. The CDR3 DNA reads as TGTGCCAGCAGTGCCTTCTCCCGGACAGGGGTGAACACTGAAGCTTTCTTT. It translates to CASSAFSRTGVNTEAFF.

Only a few counts were recorded for this clonotype. This sequence joins TRBV28 and TRBJ1-1; 9 positions agree with TRBD1. Germline CDR1 is MDHEN and CDR2 is SYDVKM. Trimming cost V 6 bases and J 6 bases; bases outside gene matches: 11. This CDR3 region has 15 residues. CDR3 protein: CASSSVRDRDPEAFF. The CDR3 DNA follows: TGTGCCAGCAGCTCCGTCCGGGACAGGGACCCTGAAGCTTTCTTT.

The J gene is TRBJ2-5, the V gene TRBV3-1; D is perhaps TRBD1 (6 bases). Germline V gives CDR1 LGHDT, CDR2 YNNKEL (reference sequence). This CDR3 spans 15 amino acids. The V and J ends lost 4 bases and 2 bases respectively, with 14 bases between them. CDR3 protein: CASSLRQVGQETQYF. CDR3 DNA: TGTGCCAGCAGCCTTAGACAGGTCGGACAAGAGACCCAGTACTTC.

The table lists this clonotype with many counts. The chain employs TRBV9 and TRBJ2-6, with D unclear. This CDR3 is built from 14 residues. CDR1 and CDR2 (germline): SGDLS, YYNGEE. Trimming stripped 2 bases from V and 2 bases from J, with 5 bases between. CDR3 bases: TGTGCCAGCAGCGTTGGGACTGGGGCCAACGTCCTGACTTTC. It yields the protein CASSVGTGANVLTF.

This clonotype was seen at least ten times. The gene calls are TRBV4-1 and TRBJ2-7; TRBD2 matches at 8 bases. CDR1 is MGHRA and CDR2 is YSYEKL in the germline V gene. With 0 bases clipped from V and 4 bases from J, the junction kept 5 bases outside the gene matches. The CDR3 totals 15 residues. The CDR3 loop reads CASSQESSGSYEQYF. In DNA, the CDR3 is TGCGCCAGCAGCCAAGAATCGAGCGGGAGTTACGAGCAGTACTTC.